This T cell receptor (beta chain) was obtained from a study of T-cell memory formation after mild COVID-19. Study information: Clustering of TCRs was largely donor specific.

Trimming shortened V by 3 bases and J by 6 bases, and 11 bases separated the two germline ends. This CDR3 is built from 14 residues. Study-level findings and limits: Confirmation of SARS-CoV-2 specificity was lacking for second-wave clones peaking day 37. Memory sampled before infection contained some responding clones, suggesting cross-reactive memory joined.

This clonotype turned up a few times. Its antigen remains unknown. Each CDR3 protein gets one entry after TCRdb re-called the 5' RACE reads with MiXCR. Here the sample spans under 650,000 distinct CDR3 sequences, roughly 18% being singletons. This receptor was taken from an adult woman who had mild COVID-19 (a few samples of this study predate the infection). Cell type and time point are not known. The rearrangement joins TRBV12-3 or TRBV12-4 to TRBJ2-2; D remains ambiguous. The sample was PBMCs or a T cell subset sorted from them (not recorded which). The CDR3 reads CASSFTESAGELFF. In DNA form, the CDR3 reads TGTGCCAGCAGTTTTACGGAGTCGGCCGGGGAGCTGTTTTTT.